This entry is about one T cell receptor (beta chain). This clone has just a few counts. Its specific antigen is unknown. No base quality information exists; no much larger clone differs at one position. This specimen belongs to a study of beta chain features in type 1 diabetes (dated by TCRdb to between 2017 and 2018). The study in broad terms: No differences in mean age, gender distribution, total cell number or subset yield were found between patients and healthy donors. The study compared TCRB repertoires of sorted circulating CD4+ T cell subsets between recently diagnosed type 1 diabetes patients and matched healthy donors. A total of roughly 99 million sorted cells were examined across all samples, and the number of cells per subset was strongly correlated with RNA yield. Naive and central memory subsets were obtained from all 30 or so donors, but regulatory and stem cell-like memory subsets were isolated from only 8 patients and about 8 healthy donors.

Including cysteine and phenylalanine, the CDR3 has 13 amino acids. Only the CDR3 portion is preserved as DNA: 39 bases, with reading frame beginning at the first base. Trimming removed 4 bases from V and 5 bases from J; the gene matches leave 0 bases unexplained. Per the germline V gene, SNHLY is the CDR1 and FYNNEI is the CDR2. Each donor gave one peripheral blood draw, roughly 110 mL on average, collected into heparinised tubes. Naive, central memory, regulatory and stem cell-like memory CD4+ T cells were sorted on a BD FACSAria II using a panel including CD45RO, CCR7, CD25, CD127, CD95 and CD27. All sorted populations exceeded 95% purity. PBMCs were isolated right away by Lymphoprep density gradient centrifugation and were stained directly, without culture. To minimize batch effects, samples were stained and sorted in pairs, one healthy donor with one patient per experiment. The entire isolated RNA was reverse transcribed using the High Capacity cDNA Reverse Transcription Kit, and thus expressed TCRB transcripts were sequenced. Survey-depth immunoSEQ sequencing was performed on stem cell-like memory T cell samples, with an average of around 970,000 total reads per sample. Sorted cells were lysed in RLT buffer and RNA was extracted with DNase-treated RNeasy Micro or Mini kits, depending on cell number. To prevent cross-contamination, every cell subset was processed on its own, while patient and healthy donor samples were processed together. The immunoSEQ multiplex PCR was used to amplify TCRB sequences from cDNA, generating 87-bp fragments that spanned the CDR3 region. The amplicons were sequenced using the Illumina HiSeq platform. In the authors' own workflow: Synthetic template baselines were used to correct PCR bias computationally, reads within Hamming distance 2 were collapsed, and singletons that could not be merged were discarded. Reads were aligned against IMGT so that V, D and J genes, CDR3 length and insertions or deletions at six rearrangement sites could be assigned. Within each subset, clonotype counts were normalized to sorted cell number, after which true diversity and Gini coefficients were computed with the tcR R package. Repertoire sharing was quantified using the overlap coefficient calculated on TCRB nucleotide sequences. TCRdb obtained this table from immuneACCESS and retained in-frame rearrangements with V and J assigned. These tables miss some clones; where compared with another copy, unresolved V genes account for less than half of the shortfall, and the remainder is unexplained. Clonal size and the V and J genes are those of that table, whereas D and trimming came from the DNA. In this sample the table shows under 95,000 clones, under 35% of which occur a single time. Around 0.5% of the sample is in the top ten clones.

Study-level results and caveats: HLA sub-analyses involved small numbers of individuals, so any influence of HLA type on TCRB rearrangement remained unresolved. Naive, central memory and regulatory TCRB repertoires appeared to be more similar among patients than among healthy donors. PCR may preferentially amplify shorter templates, but because patient and control samples were amplified and corrected together, any resulting skew would affect both groups equally. In all four CD4+ subsets, TCRB CDR3 length was moderately but significantly shorter in type 1 diabetes patients. Fewer insertions and more nucleotide deletions at VDJ recombination sites were observed in patients with type 1 diabetes, implying thymic rearrangement abnormalities. Sequencing cDNA rather than genomic DNA could over-represent highly expressing activated cells, although activation and CD3 levels did not differ between groups.

The sequence was collected from a woman under 30 in good health. Sequencing was done on a sample of stem cell memory CD4+ T cells from blood. In the paper's terms, the cell subset or site label means: stem cell-like memory CD4+ T cells. The chain was built from TRBV2 and TRBJ2-2, with 8 middle bases fitting TRBD1. The DNA sequence follows: TGTGCCAGCAGTGGGACAGGGACCGGGGAGCTGTTTTTT. It translates as CASSGTGTGELFF.